Below, 10 T cell receptor beta chains from the same sample are listed, as sequenced in a study of naive and memory T cell subsets. A UMI-containing oligonucleotide was joined by 3' ligation to the TCR cDNA template. Ligated cDNA underwent four rounds of PCR with nested alpha and beta constant region primers and SP2. TCRdb reprocessed the 5' RACE reads with MiXCR, giving one entry per CDR3 protein. Of more than 50,000 distinct CDR3 sequences listed, around 8% are singletons. These receptor sequences come from a female donor in good health.

This clonotype was picked up many times. The V gene is TRBV4-1, the J gene TRBJ1-4, with 8 bases lining up with TRBD1. Looked up from germline, CDR1 is MGHRA and CDR2 is YSYEKL. Germline trimming cut 5 bases from V and 1 base from J; bases unmatched to any gene: 3. The CDR3 has 15 amino acids. The CDR3 DNA sequence: TGCGCCAGCAGCTTACAGGGGGGAACTAATGAAAAACTGTTTTTT. This encodes CASSLQGGTNEKLFF.

This clonotype was detected many times. The chain combines TRBV5-1 with TRBJ2-1; possibly TRBD2 for D (5 bases). Germline V CDR1 and CDR2: SGHRS, YFSETQ. Deletions cut 1 base from V and 8 bases from J, with 25 bases between. The CDR3 runs to 18 residues. The CDR3 nucleotides read TGCGCCAGCAGCTTGTCGGGTACGGGGTCCGGCCCTCTGCATGAGCAGTTCTTC. Encoded protein: CASSLSGTGSGPLHEQFF. Combining the CDR3 with reference TRBV5-1 and TRBJ2-1 gives the whole variable domain KAGVTQTPRYLIKTRGQQVTLSCSPISGHRSVSWYQQTPGQGLQFLFEYFSETQRNKGNFPGRFSGRQFSNSRSEMNVSTLELGDSALYLCASSLSGTGSGPLHEQFFGPGTRLTVL.

The chain has TRBV28 and TRBJ2-7; D may correspond to TRBD1 or TRBD2 (6 bases each). V was pared by 7 bases and J by 2 bases, with 15 bases between. Germline V gene data show CDR1 as MDHEN and CDR2 as SYDVKM. The CDR3 length is 14 residues. The chain's CDR3 is CASTLGGRTYEQYF. DNA of the CDR3: TGTGCCAGCACCTTAGGGGGGAGGACCTACGAGCAGTACTTC.

The chain uses TRBV25-1 and TRBJ2-1, with a tentative D call TRBD2 (6 bases). Between the trimmed V and J ends, which lost 6 bases and 6 bases, there was a span of 18 bases. There are 15 residues in the CDR3. The V gene's germline CDR1 is MGHDK and CDR2 SYGVNS. CDR3 DNA: TGTGCCAGCAGAGGAGGGCCTGTGCTCTTCAATGAGCAGTTCTTC. This sequence encodes CASRGGPVLFNEQFF. The variable domain in full, completed from reference TRBV25-1 and TRBJ2-1, reads EADIYQTPRYLVIGTGKKITLECSQTMGHDKMYWYQQDPGMELHLIHYSYGVNSTEKGDLSSESTVSRIRTEHFPLTLESARPSHTSQYLCASRGGPVLFNEQFFGPGTRLTVL.

This clonotype was seen at least ten times. This chain joins TRBV7-9 and TRBJ2-1; 12 positions agree with TRBD2. Germline V lookup: CDR1 SEHNR, CDR2 FQNEAQ (reference sequence). V lost 4 bases, J lost 5 bases, and 9 bases stayed unmatched. The CDR3 totals 17 residues. CDR3 in amino acids: CASSSKRLAGAHNEQFF. The CDR3 coding sequence is TGTGCCAGCAGCTCCAAGAGACTAGCGGGGGCCCACAATGAGCAGTTCTTC.

The CDR3 here is CASSKADRGQRETQYF. The CDR3 nucleotides are TGTGCCAGCAGCAAAGCGGACAGGGGGCAGAGAGAGACCCAGTACTTC. J is TRBJ2-5 and V is TRBV21-1; the table's D call, TRBD1, was not checked against the DNA. TRBV21-1 is tagged as a pseudogene. This CDR3 has 16 amino acids.

The V gene is TRBV5-1, the J gene TRBJ1-2; weak D call: TRBD1 (5 bases). V lost 1 base and J lost 8, with 9 bases in between. Germline V gene data show CDR1 as SGHRS and CDR2 as YFSETQ. CDR3 length: 12 amino acids. Written as DNA, the CDR3 is TGCGCCAGCAGCTTGAACGGGGACGGCTACACCTTC. Its translation is CASSLNGDGYTF.

The chain carries TRBV5-4 and TRBJ2-7, with D maybe TRBD2 (6 bases). Germline V gene lookup returns CDR1 SGHNT and CDR2 YYREEE (reference sequence). This CDR3 contains 15 residues. The ends were cut back, 4 bases at V and 2 bases at J, with 16 bases in the middle. This CDR3 is CASSPDGGVTYEQYF. The CDR3 DNA follows: TGTGCCAGCAGCCCGGACGGCGGGGTTACCTACGAGCAGTACTTC. The variable domain in full, with the rest retrieved from reference TRBV5-4 and TRBJ2-7, is ETGVTQSPTHLIKTRGQQVTLRCSSQSGHNTVSWYQQALGQGPQFIFQYYREEENGRGNFPPRFSGLQFPNYSSELNVNALELDDSALYLCASSPDGGVTYEQYFGPGTRLTVT.

This clonotype occurred many times. J is TRBJ1-1 and V is TRBV29-1; possible D gene TRBD1, 6 bases. Germline CDR1 is SQVTM and CDR2 is ANQGSEA. The CDR3 has 11 amino acids. V lost 4 bases and J lost 4, with 7 bases in between. The CDR3 spells CSVGRGTEAFF. In DNA form, the CDR3 reads TGCAGCGTTGGCAGGGGCACTGAAGCTTTCTTT.

This clonotype was seen a few times. The chain couples TRBV19 to TRBJ2-7; D uncertain. The CDR3 is 12 amino acids. V lost 5 bases and J 2 bases, leaving 7 bases between the germline ends. The germline V gene has CDR1 LNHDA and CDR2 SQIVND (reference sequence). The CDR3 spells CASSGPTYEQYF. Here the CDR3 DNA reads TGTGCCAGTAGTGGACCGACCTACGAGCAGTACTTC.